This T cell receptor beta chain was obtained from a study of OX40 agonist ivuxolimab in advanced cancers. In terms of the full investigation: Ivuxolimab was an agonistic, fully human IgG2 monoclonal antibody directed against OX40 (CD134), a costimulatory receptor. Patients were allowed to have had prior anti-PD-1, anti-PD-L1 or anti-CTLA-4 therapy, and 40% of the dose-escalation patients had previously received checkpoint inhibitors. Of the approximately 50 dose-escalation patients, hepatocellular carcinoma was present in about 19, melanoma in approximately 15, renal cell carcinoma in 9 and head and neck cancer in 9. The paper reports the monotherapy dose-escalation portion (N ≈ 50 patients) of the phase I ivuxolimab trial. Peripheral TCRbeta sequencing was intended to test whether TCR sequence diversity was altered and clonal T-cell expansion was caused by ivuxolimab. Partial responses occurred in three dose-escalation patients, of whom one had hepatocellular carcinoma and two had cutaneous melanoma. The dose-escalation cohort was roughly 87% male with a mean age of approximately 60 years, ranging from roughly 23 to 90. Intravenous ivuxolimab was administered to patients every 2 weeks at six dose levels: 0.01, 0.1, 0.3, 1.5, 3 and 10 mg/kg.

Genomic DNA was isolated from the sorted cells so that the TCRbeta CDR3 region could be sequenced. The immunoSEQ Assay was used for sequencing of TCRbeta CDR3 regions. The table comes from immuneACCESS by way of TCRdb, which keeps in-frame sequences with V and J called. Part of the clones is missing from these tables; in studies checked, under half for an unresolved V gene and the rest for unknown reasons. Across this sample there are 30,000 to 45,000 clones, with 82% seen only once. The ten biggest clones cover approximately 1.8% of the sample. General conclusions and limits of the study: Low levels of normalized T-cell clonal expansion were also shown by some nonresponding patients. On average, CD8+ T cells showed more expanded clones than CD4+ T cells after ivuxolimab. In the 0.1-3.0 mg/kg groups, partial responders had among the lowest normalized peripheral clonal expansion, particularly in CD8+ T cells. The antigen specificity of the clonally expanded peripheral T cells was not determined. At doses of 0.1 to 3.0 mg/kg, clonal expansion of both CD4+ and CD8+ blood T cells was observed from baseline to week 6.

In the case of this clone: Its antigen remains unidentified. No per-base quality is available; no much larger clone lies one base away.

Patients with autoimmune disease history or receiving systemic immunosuppression were excluded from the trial. In every dose cohort, peripheral blood was drawn for TCR sequencing at baseline, cycle 4 day 1, and cycle 7 day 1. The samples were taken from a phase I, first-in-human, multicenter, open-label dose-escalation trial of ivuxolimab. Adults with locally advanced or metastatic melanoma, renal cell, hepatocellular, or head and neck squamous cell carcinoma were enrolled in the trial. Before TCR sequencing, CD4+ and CD8+ T cells were separately sorted from peripheral blood. V has 2 bases trimmed and J has 3 bases trimmed; junction bases matching no gene number 14. From the cysteine up to the phenylalanine, the CDR3 has a length of 19 residues. Left in the record is the CDR3 DNA by itself, 57 bases read in frame from the first base. CDR1 is given as MNHNS and CDR2 as SASEGT, both from the germline V gene.

The sample in question was CD4+ or CD8+ T cells sorted from blood, obtained in a trial of the OX40 agonist ivuxolimab. This chain joins TRBV6-1 to TRBJ2-1; a stretch of 9 junction bases matches TRBD2. The source is an adult with an advanced solid tumor such as melanoma, head and neck, liver or kidney cancer. The sequence in DNA is TGTGCCAGCAGTGAATTCCTAGCGGGGCTCCCTCAACACTACAATGAGCAGTTCTTC. Its coded protein is CASSEFLAGLPQHYNEQFF.